The 4 T cell receptor beta chains below come from one sample, sequenced in a study of blood T cells in healthy people across ages. A J-beta primer mix and a sample-barcoded 5' primer were used in a second PCR of about 7 to 12 cycles. TCRdb used MiXCR to reprocess the 5' RACE reads, holding one entry per CDR3 protein. Of 1.4 million or so distinct CDR3 sequences in the sample, around 40% were seen once. Source material: blood. The receptors here all came from a young woman in good health.

This sequence joins TRBV6-2 or TRBV6-3 and TRBJ1-3; TRBD1 matches at 8 bases. Germline V gene lookup returns CDR1 MNHEY and CDR2 SVGEGT. The V segment lost 6 bases and the J segment 3 bases; nucleotides outside the gene matches: 4. The CDR3 totals 14 residues. The CDR3 DNA is TGTGCCAGCAGCGAAGACAGGGGTGGAAACACCATATATTTT. This translates into CASSEDRGGNTIYF.

This clonotype was seen at least ten times. V is TRBV4-1 and J is TRBJ2-1; D possibly corresponds to TRBD1 (6 bases). Trimming shortened V by 2 bases and J by 9 bases, and 8 bases separated the two germline ends. Germline loops: CDR1 MGHRA, CDR2 YSYEKL. CDR3 size: 12 residues. The CDR3 DNA sequence: TGCGCCAGCAGCCAAACAGGGAGTGAGCAGTTCTTC. Protein sequence: CASSQTGSEQFF.

The CDR3 protein is CSARTSGAYNEQYF. In nucleotides, the CDR3 is TGCAGTGCTAGGACTAGCGGGGCCTACAATGAGCAGTACTTC. The rearrangement joins TRBV20-1 to TRBJ2-1, with 11 bases that match TRBD2. The DNA end is more similar to TRBJ2-7, so the J call may be wrong. In germline, CDR1 is DFQATT, CDR2 SNEGSKA (reference sequence). CDR3 length: 14 residues.

This clonotype was seen only a few times. V is TRBV5-1 and J is TRBJ2-6; D is undetermined. V was trimmed by 0 bases and J by 0 bases, leaving 13 bases between them. Germline CDR1 SGHRS, CDR2 YFSETQ. This CDR3 has 18 residues. CDR3 region: CASSLEGPRVSGANVLTF. The CDR3 region has the DNA TGCGCCAGCAGCTTGGAAGGGCCAAGGGTCTCTGGGGCCAACGTCCTGACTTTC. Together with reference TRBV5-1 and TRBJ2-6, the CDR3 gives the full variable domain: KAGVTQTPRYLIKTRGQQVTLSCSPISGHRSVSWYQQTPGQGLQFLFEYFSETQRNKGNFPGRFSGRQFSNSRSEMNVSTLELGDSALYLCASSLEGPRVSGANVLTFGAGSRLTVL.